Listed below are T cell receptor beta chains from one sample, sequenced in a study of cytomegalovirus exposure and HLA in healthy donors. Profiling relied on immunoSEQ multiplex PCR, and the TCRdb table lists in-frame clones only, not all of them. The data show roughly 140,000 clones, approximately 83% seen once. The sample comprised PBMCs. These receptors were collected from a woman in her thirties or forties in good health and CMV-seronegative. Each CDR3 is given with its conserved first and last residue. D genes are given only for firm matches. Clone size is given for some rows only: seen once, a few or many times, or a class if the clone is expanded.

abundance	d_gene	v_gene	j_gene	CDR3nt	CDR3aa
.	TRBD2	TRBV7-9	TRBJ2-5	TGTGCCAGCAGCCCAGGCGGGGGGCGACAGACCCAGTACTTC	CASSPGGGRQTQYF
.	.	TRBV5-5	TRBJ1-1	TGTGCCAGCAGCTTGGTGCGCACTGAAGCTTTCTTT	CASSLVRTEAFF
.	.	TRBV2	TRBJ2-5	TGTGCCAGCAGAGAACCAAAAGAGACCCAGTACTTC	CASREPKETQYF
once	.	TRBV4-1	TRBJ2-7	TGCGCCAGCAGCCAAGAGGGGACACCGACCTACGAGCAGTACTTC	CASSQEGTPTYEQYF
.	TRBD2	TRBV9	TRBJ2-2	TGTGCCAGCAGCGTGACTAGCGAGCTCACCGGGGAGCTGTTTTTT	CASSVTSELTGELFF
once	.	TRBV9	TRBJ2-7	TGTGCCAGCAGCGTAGCTACCGGGAGCTCCTACGAGCAGTACTTC	CASSVATGSSYEQYF
.	.	TRBV2	TRBJ2-5	TGTGCCAGCAGTGCACAGGAAGAGACCCAGTACTTC	CASSAQEETQYF
once	TRBD2	TRBV2	TRBJ2-4	TGTGCCAGCAGTGTCCGGACTAGCAAAAACATTCAGTACTTC	CASSVRTSKNIQYF
.	.	TRBV7-9	TRBJ2-3	TGTGCCAGCAGCTCCTGGCGGGGATCTAGCACAGATACGCAGTATTTT	CASSSWRGSSTDTQYF
.	TRBD1	TRBV2	TRBJ2-5	TGTGCCAGCGACGATATTGGGACAGGGGGACGAGAGACCCAGTACTTC	CASDDIGTGGRETQYF